This TCR beta chain was retrieved from a study of regulatory T cells in long-lasting Graves disease. Arm-PCR of CDR3 regions and iRepertoire HTBI primers were the basis on which TCR beta libraries were built. TCRdb ran MiXCR on the multiplex PCR reads and lists one entry per CDR3 protein. The sample yields some 250,000 distinct CDR3 sequences, roughly a fifth seen once. Findings of the study overall: Newly diagnosed Graves' patients had higher TCR diversity than persistent ones. Few sampled subjects may have lowered accuracy. It was in persistent disease that TRBV28, TRBJ1-2 and TRBJ2-5 were favored.

Unmatched junction bases numbered 6, after V lost 4 bases and J lost 3 bases. CDR3 length: 14 amino acids. Germline V gene data show CDR1 as SQVTM and CDR2 as ANQGSEA. Worth noting for this clonotype: Its antigen is not identified.

Time point reported: newly diagnosed GD, antithyroid drugs for less than 3 months. The TCR library was made from RNA extracted from PBMCs. The source material was peripheral blood mononuclear cells (PBMCs), sampled at new diagnosis, from a patient treated with antithyroid drugs. The chain combines TRBV29-1 with TRBJ2-3; 8 positions match TRBD2. The receptor was isolated from a female donor with Graves disease. The chain's CDR3 is CSVAASGRTDTQYF. The CDR3 nucleotides are TGCAGCGTTGCCGCTAGCGGGCGTACAGATACGCAGTATTTT.